The 30 T cell receptor beta chains below all came from one sample that was sequenced in a study of blood T cell repertoires in COVID-19. The assay was immunoSEQ multiplex PCR, and TCRdb's table has in-frame clones only and misses some. This table holds 310,000 or so clones, around 87% found once. The sequencing sample was made of peripheral blood. These receptors all come from a woman between 50 and 59 years old who had recovered from COVID-19.

This chain uses TRBV7-9 with TRBJ2-1; D is uncertain. CDR1 SEHNR and CDR2 FQNEAQ come from the germline V gene (reference sequence). V was cut by 4 bases and J by 6 bases, with 10 bases left in between. The CDR3 has 13 amino acids. CDR3 sequence: CASSSPGGNEQFF. In nucleotides, the CDR3 is TGTGCCAGCAGCTCCCCTGGCGGCAATGAGCAGTTCTTC.

The chain carries TRBV4-2 and TRBJ2-7, with 12 bases lining up with TRBD2. The germline CDR1 and CDR2 sequences are LGHNA and YNFKEQ. J was trimmed by 3 bases and V by 1 base; bases with no gene match: 1. The CDR3 length is 15 residues. The CDR3, as DNA: TGTGCCAGCAGCCAAGGGACTAGCGGGAACTACGAGCAGTACTTC. The encoded protein is CASSQGTSGNYEQYF.

The chain links TRBV6-5 to TRBJ2-5; TRBD1 might be the D (6 bases). Germline values: CDR1 MNHEY, CDR2 SVGAGI. Trimming took off 0 bases at V and 5 bases at J, with 16 bases between the two ends. This CDR3 is 16 amino acids long. The DNA of the CDR3 is TGTGCCAGCAGTTACTCGGGCGGTCCTAGGGGGGAGACCCAGTACTTC. Translating gives CASSYSGGPRGETQYF.

The CDR3 coding sequence is TGTGCCAGCAGTTACGCAGGAATGATGAACACTGAAGCTTTCTTT. Protein sequence: CASSYAGMMNTEAFF. The J gene is TRBJ1-1, the V gene TRBV6-2 or TRBV6-3; D is unclear. This CDR3 region has 15 residues. Per the germline V gene, CDR1 is MNHEY and CDR2 is SVGEGT. V shed 2 bases and J shed 0 bases, with 10 bases lying between them.

V is TRBV12-2 and J is TRBJ1-5. TRBV12-2 is designated a pseudogene. This CDR3 comprises 15 residues. The CDR3 reads CASRQPKASDQPQHF. CDR3 nucleotides: TGTGCAAGTCGCCAACCAAAGGCTAGCGATCAGCCCCAGCATTTT.

The chain joins TRBV3-1 (or the pseudogene TRBV3-2) to TRBJ2-2; D unclear. This CDR3 spans 15 amino acids. Looked up from germline, CDR1 is LGHDT and CDR2 is YNNKEL (reference sequence). V lost 1 base and J 4 bases, leaving 10 bases between the germline ends. This CDR3 is CASSQVAVSTGELFF. The CDR3 coding sequence is TGTGCCAGCAGCCAAGTGGCGGTTTCCACCGGGGAGCTGTTTTTT.

Written as DNA, the CDR3 is TGTGCCAGCAGTCCCCGGGGGGCCATGAACACTGAAGCTTTCTTT. Protein: CASSPRGAMNTEAFF. The chain links TRBV28 to TRBJ1-1; TRBD1 might be the D (6 bases). CDR3 length equals 15 residues. The V and J ends lost 5 bases and 0 bases respectively, with 13 bases between them. Germline values: CDR1 MDHEN, CDR2 SYDVKM.

The J gene is TRBJ2-7, the V gene TRBV5-1; D gene unclear. Germline assignment: CDR1 SGHRS and CDR2 YFSETQ. Trimming removed 2 bases from V and 1 base from J, with 4 bases in between. This CDR3 contains 12 residues. The CDR3 region is CASSFESYEQYF. For the CDR3, the DNA is TGCGCCAGCAGCTTCGAGTCCTACGAGCAGTACTTC. The entire variable domain, with the rest obtained from reference TRBV5-1 and TRBJ2-7, is as follows: KAGVTQTPRYLIKTRGQQVTLSCSPISGHRSVSWYQQTPGQGLQFLFEYFSETQRNKGNFPGRFSGRQFSNSRSEMNVSTLELGDSALYLCASSFESYEQYFGPGTRLTVT.

This chain uses TRBV6-2 or TRBV6-3 with TRBJ1-1, with 7 bases identical to TRBD1. The CDR3 contains 14 residues. Germline assignment: CDR1 MNHEY and CDR2 SVGEGT. The J segment lost 4 bases and the V segment lost 5 bases, leaving 7 bases of the junction unmatched. The DNA of the CDR3 is TGTGCCAGCAGTGCCCAGGGGACAGCCACTGAAGCTTTCTTT. This translates into CASSAQGTATEAFF.

The chain has TRBV20-1 and TRBJ1-2; D gene uncertain. The V gene lost 3 bases and the J gene lost 4 bases, with 18 bases spanning the gap. Germline assignment: CDR1 DFQATT and CDR2 SNEGSKA (reference sequence). This CDR3 is 15 amino acids long. In DNA form, the CDR3 reads TGCAGTGCTAGTAACCCCCGGGGAGGAGCCTATGGCTACACCTTC. As protein: CSASNPRGGAYGYTF.

The V and J genes are TRBV6-2 or TRBV6-3 and TRBJ2-1, with 11 bases that match TRBD2. The CDR3 has 17 residues. CDR1 is MNHEY and CDR2 is SVGEGT in the germline V gene. V trimming: 3 bases; J trimming: 3 bases; junction bases outside the gene matches: 7. The CDR3 nucleotides are TGTGCCAGCAGTTATCGGGCTAGCGGGAGGCTCTACAATGAGCAGTTCTTC. Translated: CASSYRASGRLYNEQFF.

The rearrangement links TRBV6-5 to TRBJ1-1; possibly TRBD1 for D (6 bases). The CDR3 consists of 15 residues. Germline CDR1 MNHEY, CDR2 SVGAGI. V was cut by 6 bases and J by 0 bases, with 14 bases left in between. CDR3 region: CASRKTGLMNTEAFF. CDR3 nucleotide sequence: TGTGCCAGCAGGAAAACAGGGCTCATGAACACTGAAGCTTTCTTT.

This clone appeared once. The rearrangement links TRBV6-1 to TRBJ2-3, with 7 bases fitting TRBD1. The ends lost 3 bases at V and 9 bases at J; junction bases unmatched: 6. From germline, CDR1 is MNHNS and CDR2 SASEGT. The CDR3 length is 13 residues. This chain's CDR3 is CASSEGQPGTQYF. For the CDR3, the DNA is TGTGCCAGCAGTGAGGGACAGCCGGGCACGCAGTATTTT.

The chain couples TRBV7-3 to TRBJ2-1, with 8 bases fitting TRBD1. The CDR3 contains 18 residues. The V and J ends lost 3 bases and 2 bases, in that order; junction bases with no gene match: 12. CDR1 and CDR2 from the germline V gene are SGHTA and FQGTGA. CDR3 nucleotide sequence: TGTGCCAGCAGCTTCCCCCCCAGGGGGCAGGGAGCCTACAATGAGCAGTTCTTC. It translates to CASSFPPRGQGAYNEQFF. Variable domain in full (rest from reference TRBV7-3 and TRBJ2-1): GAGVSQTPSNKVTEKGKYVELRCDPISGHTALYWYRQSLGQGPEFLIYFQGTGAADDSGLPNDRFFAVRPEGSVSTLKIQRTERGDSAVYLCASSFPPRGQGAYNEQFFGPGTRLTVL.

V gene TRBV7-9 combines with J gene TRBJ1-1; 9 positions agree with TRBD1. The CDR3 totals 15 residues. Germline-derived CDR1 and CDR2 are SEHNR and FQNEAQ (reference sequence). Trimming took 5 bases from V and 1 from J; bases not matched to a gene: 5. The CDR3 sequence is CASSKQGAGNTEAFF. CDR3 bases: TGTGCCAGCAGCAAACAGGGGGCAGGGAACACTGAAGCTTTCTTT.

The J gene is TRBJ2-2, the V gene TRBV15, with TRBD1 identical over 7 bases. The V and J ends lost 3 bases and 3 bases, in that order; junction bases with no gene match: 4. Germline CDR1 is LNHNV and CDR2 is YYDKDF (reference sequence). There are 15 residues in the CDR3. The CDR3 protein is CATSRTGSYTGELFF. The CDR3 DNA reads TGTGCCACCAGCAGGACAGGGAGTTACACCGGGGAGCTGTTTTTT.

The chain recombines TRBV29-1 with TRBJ1-2; D is ambiguous. Germline CDR1 is SQVTM and CDR2 is ANQGSEA. The CDR3 length is 11 residues. Between the trimmed V and J ends, which lost 1 base and 7 bases, there was a span of 7 bases. CDR3: CSVEGAGGYTF. CDR3 DNA: TGCAGCGTTGAAGGGGCGGGTGGCTACACCTTC. The variable domain in full, with the rest retrieved from reference TRBV29-1 and TRBJ1-2, is SAVISQKPSRDICQRGTSLTIQCQVDSQVTMMFWYRQQPGQSLTLIATANQGSEATYESGFVIDKFPISRPNLTFSTLTVSNMSPEDSSIYLCSVEGAGGYTFGSGTRLTVV.

The chain combines TRBV29-1 with TRBJ2-3; D is perhaps TRBD1 (6 bases). Trimming stripped 5 bases from V and 2 bases from J, with 14 bases between. Germline values: CDR1 SQVTM, CDR2 ANQGSEA. The CDR3 totals 14 residues. As DNA, the CDR3 is TGCAGCGTTTCTAAGGGGGTTGACACAGATACGCAGTATTTT. It specifies CSVSKGVDTDTQYF.

The chain links TRBV5-1 to TRBJ2-2, with TRBD1 matching over 9 bases. The CDR3 consists of 18 residues. V lost 2 bases, J lost 4 bases, and 12 bases stayed unmatched. Germline CDR1 reads SGHRS; CDR2 reads YFSETQ. The CDR3: CASSFLFRDRVATGELFF. The CDR3 nucleotides read TGCGCCAGCAGCTTTTTGTTCCGGGACAGGGTCGCCACCGGGGAGCTGTTTTTT.

The chain has TRBV28 and TRBJ1-1; 8 bases are a match to TRBD1. The CDR3 length is 17 residues. V gave up 5 bases and J gave up 1 base; unmatched junction bases: 12. CDR1 and CDR2 (germline): MDHEN, SYDVKM. The CDR3 loop is CASSPPDRESRNTEAFF. The CDR3 DNA reads TGTGCCAGCAGTCCCCCGGACAGGGAATCGAGGAACACTGAAGCTTTCTTT.

The rearrangement uses TRBV5-4 and TRBJ1-1; 8 positions agree with TRBD1. CDR1 is SGHNT, CDR2 YYREEE, per germline (reference sequence). This CDR3 is 14 amino acids long. J was trimmed by 4 bases and V by 2 bases; bases with no gene match: 4. The CDR3 loop reads CASSLQGVGTEAFF. Here the CDR3 DNA reads TGTGCCAGCAGCTTACAGGGGGTCGGCACTGAAGCTTTCTTT.

This chain links TRBV9 with TRBJ2-5; 7 nucleotides match TRBD1. V shed 4 bases, J shed 2 bases, and the junction held 5 bases outside the gene matches. Germline values: CDR1 SGDLS, CDR2 YYNGEE. The CDR3 covers 14 residues. The DNA for the CDR3 is TGTGCCAGCAGCTTGGGACAGCTTCAAGAGACCCAGTACTTC. Translating gives CASSLGQLQETQYF.

The J gene is TRBJ1-1, the V gene TRBV19, with D perhaps matching TRBD1 (6 bases). Trimming took 3 bases from V and 0 from J, leaving 8 bases between them. The CDR3 spans 14 residues. CDR1 and CDR2 from the germline V gene are LNHDA and SQIVND (reference sequence). The CDR3 loop reads CASSIRGLNTEAFF. As DNA, the CDR3 is TGTGCCAGTAGTATCAGGGGCCTGAACACTGAAGCTTTCTTT.

Only one count was recorded for this clone. This CDR3 reads CASSLLAGQETQYF. In nucleotides, the CDR3 is TGTGCCAGCAGCTTATTGGCAGGCCAAGAGACCCAGTACTTC. The J gene is TRBJ2-5, the V gene TRBV7-9; D is ambiguous. Trimming stripped 2 bases from V and 1 base from J, with 8 bases between. The CDR3 consists of 14 residues. CDR1 is SEHNR, CDR2 FQNEAQ, per germline (reference sequence).

V gene TRBV9 combines with J gene TRBJ1-1; D unclear. V was trimmed by 0 bases and J by 0 bases, leaving 9 bases between them. The CDR3 loop spans 15 amino acids. Germline lookup yields CDR1 SGDLS and CDR2 YYNGEE. In DNA, the CDR3 is TGTGCCAGCAGCGTAGATGTCAGGATGAACACTGAAGCTTTCTTT. This codes for CASSVDVRMNTEAFF.

The chain is built from TRBV9 and TRBJ1-6; D perhaps matches TRBD1 (5 bases). V lost 3 bases, J lost 7 bases, and 8 bases lay in between. Germline CDR1 and CDR2: SGDLS and YYNGEE. This CDR3 comprises 13 residues. The CDR3, as DNA: TGTGCCAGCAGCGACGGGGGGAATTCACCCCTCCACTTT. It translates to CASSDGGNSPLHF. The whole variable domain, filled in from reference TRBV9 and TRBJ1-6, reads DSGVTQTPKHLITATGQRVTLRCSPRSGDLSVYWYQQSLDQGLQFLIQYYNGEERAKGNILERFSAQQFPDLHSELNLSSLELGDSALYFCASSDGGNSPLHFGNGTRLTVT.

This sequence joins TRBV30 and TRBJ1-2; tentative D call: TRBD1 (6 bases). Germline V gene data show CDR1 as GTSNPN and CDR2 as SVGIG (reference sequence). This CDR3 is built from 11 residues. The V end lost 8 bases, the J end lost 8 bases, and 15 bases lay between the germline ends. The CDR3 DNA reads TGTGCCCGGCGGGGGCGGAGAGGCTACACCTTC. Translation gives CARRGRRGYTF.

The V gene is TRBV12-3 or TRBV12-4, the J gene TRBJ1-1; D is perhaps TRBD1 (6 bases). V lost 7 bases and J lost 4, with 13 bases in between. The CDR3 spans 13 residues. CDR3 amino acids: CASNKGVSTEAFF. CDR3 in DNA: TGTGCCAGCAATAAGGGGGTGAGCACTGAAGCTTTCTTT.

This chain joins TRBV4-1 and TRBJ2-1; TRBD2 might be the D (6 bases). From germline, CDR1 is MGHRA and CDR2 YSYEKL. The CDR3 contains 14 residues. V dropped 2 bases and J dropped 6 bases, with 11 bases sitting between them. The DNA for the CDR3 is TGCGCCAGCAGCCAAATGCCCGGGGGCAATGAGCAGTTCTTC. Translated, it gives CASSQMPGGNEQFF.

The chain uses TRBV7-9 and TRBJ2-7; D is uncertain. V was cut by 5 bases and J by 5 bases, with 7 bases left in between. CDR1 and CDR2 from the germline V gene are SEHNR and FQNEAQ (reference sequence). The CDR3 sequence is 11 residues long. CDR3 sequence reads: CASSAGHEQYF. As DNA, the CDR3 is TGTGCCAGCAGCGCAGGCCACGAGCAGTACTTC.